A single sample is the source of the 14 T cell receptor beta chains below, sequenced in a study of CD8 T cells in ankylosing spondylitis. TCRdb processed the 5' RACE reads anew with MiXCR; each CDR3 protein has one entry. The sample gives more than 200,000 distinct CDR3 sequences, more than 20% of which show up once; around 0.64% is in the top ten. Source material: blood, either unsorted or a sorted T cell fraction (not recorded which). These receptors were taken from a male donor with ankylosing spondylitis or in good health (not recorded which).

This clonotype was observed a handful of times. The chain recombines TRBV20-1 with TRBJ1-6; D gene ambiguous. Trimming removed 3 bases from V and 11 bases from J, with 14 bases in between. From germline, CDR1 is DFQATT and CDR2 SNEGSKA (reference sequence). The CDR3 has 13 amino acids. The CDR3, as DNA: TGCAGTGCTAGCGTCGAGGTTTTCGCACCCCTCCACTTT. Translated: CSASVEVFAPLHF.

This clonotype was counted a few times. The chain carries TRBV7-8 and TRBJ1-6; 11 positions agree with TRBD1. The CDR3 totals 16 residues. Per germline, CDR1 SGHVS and CDR2 FQNEAQ. With 7 bases clipped from V and 6 bases from J, the junction kept 8 bases outside the gene matches. CDR3 coding DNA: TGTGCCAGCACTGCCCGGGACAGGGGGTCTAATTCACCCCTCCACTTT. This translates into CASTARDRGSNSPLHF.

This clonotype was observed a few times. V gene TRBV20-1 combines with J gene TRBJ2-3; either TRBD1 or TRBD2 may fit D (5 bases each). Deletions cut 4 bases from V and 0 bases from J, with 14 bases between. Looked up from germline, CDR1 is DFQATT and CDR2 is SNEGSKA (reference sequence). This CDR3 is 15 amino acids long. CDR3 protein: CSATRPGRSTDTQYF. DNA for the CDR3: TGCAGTGCTACCCGCCCAGGGAGAAGCACAGATACGCAGTATTTT.

This clonotype was counted ten times or more. This rearrangement joins TRBV20-1 to TRBJ2-3, with 8 positions matching TRBD2. The CDR3 loop spans 16 amino acids. Germline V gene sequence: CDR1 DFQATT, CDR2 SNEGSKA (reference sequence). The V gene end was trimmed by 6 bases and the J gene end by 1 base; junction bases not matched to a gene: 12. The chain's CDR3 is CSAQRRTSTGTDTQYF. The CDR3 DNA reads TGCAGTGCCCAGCGGCGGACTAGCACAGGCACAGATACGCAGTATTTT.

The sample holds a few counts of this clonotype. The chain joins TRBV29-1 to TRBJ1-6; D is possibly TRBD1 (6 bases). V was trimmed by 6 bases and J by 10 bases, leaving 19 bases between them. Germline V gene sequence: CDR1 SQVTM, CDR2 ANQGSEA. There are 14 residues in the CDR3. The CDR3 region has the DNA TGCAGCGTCCAAAAGACAGGCGGACTGTCACCCCTCCACTTT. It yields the protein CSVQKTGGLSPLHF.

The J gene is TRBJ1-1, the V gene TRBV11-2; D call uncertain. The CDR3 is 15 amino acids. Trimming left V 7 bases short and J 3 bases short, with 18 bases between. The V gene's germline CDR1 is SGHAT and CDR2 FQNNGV. The CDR3 protein is CASIRRGQIYTEAFF. The DNA of the CDR3 is TGTGCCAGCATCCGACGGGGTCAGATTTACACTGAAGCTTTCTTT.

CDR3 nucleotide sequence: TGCAGTGCCGGGACTGACGCCTACGAGCAGTACTTC. This codes for CSAGTDAYEQYF. This chain joins TRBV20-1 and TRBJ2-7, with TRBD2 as a possible D gene (6 bases). There are 12 residues in the CDR3. Per germline, CDR1 DFQATT and CDR2 SNEGSKA (reference sequence). Trimming removed 6 bases at V and 2 bases at J, with 11 bases between.

This clonotype has just one count. This chain joins TRBV2 and TRBJ2-7; D might be TRBD1 (5 bases). The germline V and J ends were trimmed by 5 bases and 2 bases, with 7 bases remaining between them. Per germline, CDR1 SNHLY and CDR2 FYNNEI. The CDR3 is 12 residues long. In DNA form, the CDR3 reads TGTGCCAGCAGTAAGGACACCTACGAGCAGTACTTC. It specifies CASSKDTYEQYF. Using reference TRBV2 and TRBJ2-7 for the parts outside the CDR3, the full variable domain is EPEVTQTPSHQVTQMGQEVILRCVPISNHLYFYWYRQILGQKVEFLVSFYNNEISEKSEIFDDQFSVERPDGSNFTLKIRSTKLEDSAMYFCASSKDTYEQYFGPGTRLTVT.

This clonotype was counted ten times or more. The CDR3 nucleotides read TGTGCCAGCAGTTTTTGGGGGGCCCGCGGCTACACCTTC. This gives the protein CASSFWGARGYTF. The chain combines TRBV12-3 or TRBV12-4 with TRBJ1-2; D is possibly TRBD1 (6 bases). The V gene lost 3 bases and the J gene lost 8 bases, with 13 bases spanning the gap. The CDR3 runs 13 residues.

The chain uses TRBV12-3 or TRBV12-4 and TRBJ1-1; 7 bases fit TRBD1. CDR3 length: 13 amino acids. J gave up 11 bases and V 6 bases, and 12 bases lay outside the gene matches. This CDR3 reads CASSRKLQGKAFF. CDR3 sequence (DNA): TGTGCCAGCAGCCGTAAGTTACAGGGGAAGGCTTTCTTT.

V is TRBV29-1 and J is TRBJ1-2; no reliable D call. Trimming took off 4 bases at V and 8 bases at J, with 17 bases between the two ends. This CDR3 comprises 13 residues. From germline, CDR1 is SQVTM and CDR2 ANQGSEA. CDR3 DNA: TGCAGCGTTGCTTTGGACCTAATGGGAGGCTACACCTTC. Translated: CSVALDLMGGYTF. Full variable domain (remainder filled in from reference TRBV29-1 and TRBJ1-2): SAVISQKPSRDICQRGTSLTIQCQVDSQVTMMFWYRQQPGQSLTLIATANQGSEATYESGFVIDKFPISRPNLTFSTLTVSNMSPEDSSIYLCSVALDLMGGYTFGSGTRLTVV.

The rearrangement joins TRBV20-1 to TRBJ2-3; TRBD2 matches 8 bases. V was clipped by 3 bases and J by 4 bases; unmatched bases: 3. CDR3 size: 13 residues. Germline V lookup: CDR1 DFQATT, CDR2 SNEGSKA (reference sequence). DNA of the CDR3: TGCAGTGCTAGTAAAGCGGGGGCAGATACGCAGTATTTT. Its protein is CSASKAGADTQYF.

This clonotype came up many times. J is TRBJ1-3 and V is TRBV5-1; unclear D gene. CDR1 and CDR2 (germline): SGHRS, YFSETQ. The CDR3 sequence is 16 residues long. The V end lost 0 bases, the J end lost 0 bases, and 10 bases lay between the germline ends. The CDR3 DNA sequence: TGCGCCAGCAGCTTGGAGTACGCCGGCTCTGGAAACACCATATATTTT. Encoded protein: CASSLEYAGSGNTIYF.

The V and J genes are TRBV7-2 and TRBJ2-3; D ambiguous. This CDR3 has 16 amino acids. In germline, CDR1 is SGHTA, CDR2 FQGNSA. Trimming took 0 bases from V and 6 from J, leaving 16 bases between them. The CDR3 DNA follows: TGTGCCAGCAGCTTAGCACCAGCGACCCACTCGGATACGCAGTATTTT. This sequence encodes CASSLAPATHSDTQYF.